This entry describes one T cell receptor beta chain. This record belongs to a study of cytomegalovirus exposure and HLA in healthy donors. The PCR was carried out with 60 Vbeta primers and 13 Jbeta primers. Sequencing was performed with immunoSEQ multiplex PCR; in TCRdb, only in-frame clones are kept and a portion is missing. The table shows fewer than 150,000 clones, with about 79% occurring only once. The CDR3 sequence is 15 residues long. CDR1 and CDR2 (germline): SNHLY, FYNNEI. V shed 4 bases, J shed 4 bases, and the junction held 7 bases outside the gene matches. The chain combines TRBV2 with TRBJ2-1; 7 nucleotides align to TRBD1. The sequenced sample consisted of PBMCs. The TCR comes from a woman younger than 35 in good health and CMV-seronegative. The CDR3 spells CASSGSGQVYNEQFF. The CDR3 DNA reads TGTGCCAGCAGTGGATCAGGACAGGTTTACAATGAGCAGTTCTTC.